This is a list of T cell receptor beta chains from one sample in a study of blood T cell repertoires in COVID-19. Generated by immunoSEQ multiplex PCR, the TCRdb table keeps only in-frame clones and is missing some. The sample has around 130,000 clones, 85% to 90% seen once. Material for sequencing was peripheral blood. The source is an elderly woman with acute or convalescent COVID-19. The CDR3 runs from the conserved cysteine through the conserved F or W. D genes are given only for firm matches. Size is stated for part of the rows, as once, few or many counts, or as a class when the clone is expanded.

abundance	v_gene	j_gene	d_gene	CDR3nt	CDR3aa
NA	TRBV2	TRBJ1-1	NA	TGTGCCAGCAGCCTCCGGGGGGCGGACACTGAAGCTTTCTTT	CASSLRGADTEAFF
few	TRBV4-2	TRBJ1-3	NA	TGTGCCAGCAGCCAAGCAACAGGGAGAGGAAACACCATATATTTT	CASSQATGRGNTIYF
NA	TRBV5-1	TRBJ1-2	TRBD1	TGCGCCAGCAGCCAAGACAGGGGCGAGAATGGCTACACCTTC	CASSQDRGENGYTF
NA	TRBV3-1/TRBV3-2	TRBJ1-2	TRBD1	TGTGCCAGCAGCCAGACAGGGACAGGCGGAGTGGGAGGGGGCTACACCTTC	CASSQTGTGGVGGGYTF
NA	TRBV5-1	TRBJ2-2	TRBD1	TGCGCCAGCAGCTTACAGGGGGTGGACACCGGGGAGCTGTTTTTT	CASSLQGVDTGELFF
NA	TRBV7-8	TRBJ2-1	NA	TGTGCCAGCAGCTTAGCGGGACTGGTGGCCTACAATGAGCAGTTCTTC	CASSLAGLVAYNEQFF
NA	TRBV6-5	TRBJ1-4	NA	TGTGCCAGCAGCTTGTCAGGGTTCAAGAATGAAAAACTGTTTTTT	CASSLSGFKNEKLFF
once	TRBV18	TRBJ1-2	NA	TGTGCCAGCTCACCAAGGGAGGACTATGGCTACACCTTC	CASSPREDYGYTF
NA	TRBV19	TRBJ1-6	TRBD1	TGTGCCAGTAGTATTAACACCGGGACAGTCCTCCCACCCCTCCACTTT	CASSINTGTVLPPLHF
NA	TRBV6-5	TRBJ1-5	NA	TGTGCCAGCAGGTCCGATCGGTGGAGCAATCAGCCCCAGCATTTT	CASRSDRWSNQPQHF
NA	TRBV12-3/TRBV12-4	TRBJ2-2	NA	TGTGCCAGCAGGTATAGGGGGACCGGGGAGCTGTTTTTT	CASRYRGTGELFF
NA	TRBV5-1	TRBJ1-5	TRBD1	TGCGCCAGCAGCTCTACAGGGGATAGCAATCAGCCCCAGCATTTT	CASSSTGDSNQPQHF
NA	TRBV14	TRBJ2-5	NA	TGTGCCAGCAGCCAACCTTCCCGGGAGACCCAGTACTTC	CASSQPSRETQYF
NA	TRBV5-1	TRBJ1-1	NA	TGCGCCAGCAGCCGTCTGGGGGGGAGCACTGAAGCTTTCTTT	CASSRLGGSTEAFF
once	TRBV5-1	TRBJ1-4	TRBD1	TGCGCCAGCAGTCCTCAACCTACAGGGGTCGGGGAAAAACTGTTTTTT	CASSPQPTGVGEKLFF
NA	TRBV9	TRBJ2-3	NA	TGTGCCAGCAGCGTAGCCTATGTGGAGAGCACAGATACGCAGTATTTT	CASSVAYVESTDTQYF
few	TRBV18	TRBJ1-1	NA	TGTGCCAGCTCGACGGCTTGGGCGCGCACTGAAGCTTTCTTT	CASSTAWARTEAFF
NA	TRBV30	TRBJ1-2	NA	TGTGCCTGTGACAGCGACTATGGCTACACCTTC	CACDSDYGYTF
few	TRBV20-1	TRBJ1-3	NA	TGCAGTGCTAGTGTCGCAGGGGGAAACACCATATATTTT	CSASVAGGNTIYF
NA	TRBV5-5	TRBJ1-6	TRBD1	TGTGCCAGCAGCTTGGGGGACAGGGACTATAATTCACCCCTCCACTTT	CASSLGDRDYNSPLHF
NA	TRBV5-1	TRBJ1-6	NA	TGCGCCAGCAGTCCTCGCGGGGGGTTAGGTGTAAGTAATTCACCCCTCCACTTT	CASSPRGGLGVSNSPLHF
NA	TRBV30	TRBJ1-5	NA	TGTGCCTGGAGTGTACGGGACACTTATCAGCCCCAGCATTTT	CAWSVRDTYQPQHF
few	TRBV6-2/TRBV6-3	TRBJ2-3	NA	TGTGCCAGCAGTTACAGGGGCGGTCCAGATACGCAGTATTTT	CASSYRGGPDTQYF
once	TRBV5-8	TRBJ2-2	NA	TGTGCCAGCAGCTTGGCGACTAGTACGTCATGGAACACCGGGGAGCTGTTTTTT	CASSLATSTSWNTGELFF
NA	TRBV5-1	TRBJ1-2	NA	TGCGCCAGCAGCTTGGATGTGACAGGCCCCTATGGCTACACCTTC	CASSLDVTGPYGYTF
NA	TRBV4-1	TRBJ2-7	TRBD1	TGCGCCAGCAGCCAAGATAGTGGGACAGGGTCATACGAGCAGTACTTC	CASSQDSGTGSYEQYF
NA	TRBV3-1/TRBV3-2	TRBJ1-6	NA	TGTGCCAGCAGCCCCTCAGGGTTACGTTCACCCCTCCACTTT	CASSPSGLRSPLHF
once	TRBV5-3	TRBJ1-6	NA	TGTGCCAGAAGCCCGCTTTTCGGCGGAGGACAGAACCATTATAATTCACCCCTCCACTTT	CARSPLFGGGQNHYNSPLHF
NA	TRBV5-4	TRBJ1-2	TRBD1	TGTGCCAGCAGCTTGGGGGACAGGGCTGTCTATGGCTACACCTTC	CASSLGDRAVYGYTF
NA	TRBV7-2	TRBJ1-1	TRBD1	TGTGCCAGCAGCAAACAGAGGACAGGTGGTAGCACTGAAGCTTTCTTT	CASSKQRTGGSTEAFF
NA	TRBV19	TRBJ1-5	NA	TGTGCCAGTAGTGTAACTGGGGCCCGCGGCAATCAGCCCCAGCATTTT	CASSVTGARGNQPQHF